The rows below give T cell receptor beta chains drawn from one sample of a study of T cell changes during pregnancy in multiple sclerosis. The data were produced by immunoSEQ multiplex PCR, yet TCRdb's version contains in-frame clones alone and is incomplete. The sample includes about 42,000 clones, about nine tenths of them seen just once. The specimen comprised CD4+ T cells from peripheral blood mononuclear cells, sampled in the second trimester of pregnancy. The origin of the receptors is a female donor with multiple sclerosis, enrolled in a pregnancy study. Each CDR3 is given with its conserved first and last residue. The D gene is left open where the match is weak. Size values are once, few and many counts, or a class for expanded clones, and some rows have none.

CDR3aa: CASSMTGISNQPQHF
CDR3nt: TGCGCCAGCAGCATGACAGGGATCAGCAATCAGCCCCAGCATTTT
v_gene: TRBV5-1
d_gene: TRBD1
j_gene: TRBJ1-5
len: 15
abundance: -

CDR3aa: CASSPSTDYEQYF
CDR3nt: TGTGCCAGCAGTCCATCGACAGACTACGAGCAGTACTTC
v_gene: TRBV6-5
d_gene: -
j_gene: TRBJ2-7
len: 13
abundance: -

CDR3aa: CSVENRYPNYGYTF
CDR3nt: TGCAGCGTTGAAAACAGGTACCCTAACTATGGCTACACCTTC
v_gene: TRBV29-1
d_gene: -
j_gene: TRBJ1-2
len: 14
abundance: -

CDR3aa: CASSPTGLAGVVEQFF
CDR3nt: TGTGCCAGCTCACCAACGGGACTAGCGGGAGTCGTTGAGCAGTTCTTC
v_gene: TRBV18
d_gene: TRBD2
j_gene: TRBJ2-1
len: 16
abundance: -

CDR3aa: CASAPEATKIYGYTF
CDR3nt: TGCGCCAGCGCCCCCGAGGCTACTAAAATTTATGGCTACACCTTC
v_gene: TRBV5-1
d_gene: -
j_gene: TRBJ1-2
len: 15
abundance: -

CDR3aa: CASTTGDLGTEAFF
CDR3nt: TGCGCCAGCACCACAGGGGATTTGGGGACTGAAGCTTTCTTT
v_gene: TRBV5-1
d_gene: TRBD1
j_gene: TRBJ1-1
len: 14
abundance: -

CDR3aa: CASSNTGTSGNEQFF
CDR3nt: TGCGCCAGCAGCAACACCGGGACTAGCGGCAATGAGCAGTTCTTC
v_gene: TRBV5-1
d_gene: TRBD2
j_gene: TRBJ2-1
len: 15
abundance: -

CDR3aa: CASSTPGVGQDQNTEAFF
CDR3nt: TGTGCCAGCAGCACCCCGGGAGTCGGTCAGGACCAGAACACTGAAGCTTTCTTT
v_gene: TRBV5-4
d_gene: -
j_gene: TRBJ1-1
len: 18
abundance: -

CDR3aa: CASSVEATGPNTGELFF
CDR3nt: TGTGCCAGCAGCGTGGAAGCGACCGGCCCGAACACCGGGGAGCTGTTTTTT
v_gene: TRBV11-2
d_gene: -
j_gene: TRBJ2-2
len: 17
abundance: few

CDR3aa: CASSPTGESYEQYF
CDR3nt: TGTGCCAGCAGTCCTACGGGAGAATCCTACGAGCAGTACTTC
v_gene: TRBV6-5
d_gene: -
j_gene: TRBJ2-7
len: 14
abundance: -

CDR3aa: CASSLTGKTDQPQHF
CDR3nt: TGTGCCAGCAGCTTAACAGGCAAGACAGATCAGCCCCAGCATTTT
v_gene: TRBV7-2
d_gene: -
j_gene: TRBJ1-5
len: 15
abundance: -

CDR3aa: CSVAREGRMNTEAFF
CDR3nt: TGCAGCGTGGCCCGAGAAGGGAGGATGAACACTGAAGCTTTCTTT
v_gene: TRBV29-1
d_gene: -
j_gene: TRBJ1-1
len: 15
abundance: -

CDR3aa: CASSHGTGGANYGYTF
CDR3nt: TGCGCCAGCAGCCACGGGACAGGGGGAGCTAACTATGGCTACACCTTC
v_gene: TRBV4-1
d_gene: TRBD1
j_gene: TRBJ1-2
len: 16
abundance: -

CDR3aa: CASSEALAGAADTQYF
CDR3nt: TGTGCCAGCAGTGAAGCGCTCGCGGGAGCCGCAGATACGCAGTATTTT
v_gene: TRBV6-1
d_gene: TRBD2
j_gene: TRBJ2-3
len: 16
abundance: -

CDR3aa: CASRRGYTDTQYF
CDR3nt: TGTGCCAGCAGGCGGGGGTACACAGATACGCAGTATTTT
v_gene: TRBV6-5
d_gene: TRBD2
j_gene: TRBJ2-3
len: 13
abundance: -

CDR3aa: CASSLGAGVSNEQFF
CDR3nt: TGCGCCAGCAGCTTGGGAGCGGGAGTCAGTAATGAGCAGTTCTTC
v_gene: TRBV5-1
d_gene: TRBD2
j_gene: TRBJ2-1
len: 15
abundance: -

CDR3aa: CASSQAGQGAYEQYF
CDR3nt: TGTGCCAGCAGCCAGGCAGGACAGGGTGCCTACGAGCAGTACTTC
v_gene: TRBV4-2
d_gene: TRBD1
j_gene: TRBJ2-7
len: 15
abundance: -

CDR3aa: CASSVGSGGITDTQYF
CDR3nt: TGTGCCAGCAGCGTAGGGTCAGGGGGGATCACAGATACGCAGTATTTT
v_gene: TRBV9
d_gene: -
j_gene: TRBJ2-3
len: 16
abundance: -

CDR3aa: CASSLRLGGSSYEQYF
CDR3nt: TGCGCCAGCAGCTTGAGGCTAGGCGGATCCTCCTACGAGCAGTACTTC
v_gene: TRBV5-1
d_gene: -
j_gene: TRBJ2-7
len: 16
abundance: -

CDR3aa: CASRLTGSIYEQYF
CDR3nt: TGTGCCAGCAGGTTGACAGGGTCGATCTACGAGCAGTACTTC
v_gene: TRBV28
d_gene: TRBD1
j_gene: TRBJ2-7
len: 14
abundance: -

CDR3aa: CASRPGTFYNEQFF
CDR3nt: TGTGCCAGCCGCCCCGGGACTTTCTACAATGAGCAGTTCTTC
v_gene: TRBV28
d_gene: -
j_gene: TRBJ2-1
len: 14
abundance: -

CDR3aa: CASSQEAGVSYEQYF
CDR3nt: TGCGCCAGCAGCCAAGAAGCGGGAGTCTCCTACGAGCAGTACTTC
v_gene: TRBV4-3
d_gene: TRBD2
j_gene: TRBJ2-7
len: 15
abundance: -

CDR3aa: CASSLAPRSSYNEQFF
CDR3nt: TGCGCCAGCAGCTTGGCCCCGAGGAGCTCCTACAATGAGCAGTTCTTC
v_gene: TRBV5-1
d_gene: -
j_gene: TRBJ2-1
len: 16
abundance: -

CDR3aa: CSTTEGGTSGRASGEFF
CDR3nt: TGCAGCACCACTGAGGGGGGGACTAGCGGGAGGGCCTCGGGGGAGTTCTTC
v_gene: TRBV29-1
d_gene: TRBD2
j_gene: TRBJ2-1
len: 17
abundance: -

CDR3aa: CASSFGGTGTEAFF
CDR3nt: TGTGCCAGCAGCTTCGGGGGGACCGGGACTGAAGCTTTCTTT
v_gene: TRBV13
d_gene: -
j_gene: TRBJ1-1
len: 14
abundance: -

CDR3aa: CASSYSERIGELFF
CDR3nt: TGTGCCAGCAGTTACTCGGAGCGGATCGGGGAGCTGTTTTTT
v_gene: TRBV6-5
d_gene: -
j_gene: TRBJ2-2
len: 14
abundance: few

CDR3aa: CASTSLAGQGAPDGYTF
CDR3nt: TGTGCCAGTACCTCCCTGGCGGGACAGGGGGCTCCGGATGGCTACACCTTC
v_gene: TRBV19
d_gene: TRBD1
j_gene: TRBJ1-2
len: 17
abundance: -

CDR3aa: CASRGGSTDTQYF
CDR3nt: TGTGCCAGTCGGGGCGGGAGTACAGATACGCAGTATTTT
v_gene: TRBV19
d_gene: TRBD2
j_gene: TRBJ2-3
len: 13
abundance: -

CDR3aa: CASSRTSGSYEQYF
CDR3nt: TGCGCCAGCAGCCGGACTAGCGGGAGTTACGAGCAGTACTTC
v_gene: TRBV5-1
d_gene: TRBD2
j_gene: TRBJ2-7
len: 14
abundance: -

CDR3aa: CASSSRGGTYNEQFF
CDR3nt: TGTGCCAGCAGCTCCAGAGGGGGAACCTACAATGAGCAGTTCTTC
v_gene: TRBV7-9
d_gene: -
j_gene: TRBJ2-1
len: 15
abundance: -

CDR3aa: CASSVGGGTEAFF
CDR3nt: TGTGCCAGCAGCGTCGGCGGCGGCACTGAAGCTTTCTTT
v_gene: TRBV7-9
d_gene: -
j_gene: TRBJ1-1
len: 13
abundance: -

CDR3aa: CASSQDPTGRGNQPQHF
CDR3nt: TGCGCCAGCAGCCAAGATCCGACAGGGAGAGGCAATCAGCCCCAGCATTTT
v_gene: TRBV4-1
d_gene: TRBD1
j_gene: TRBJ1-5
len: 17
abundance: -

CDR3aa: CASSAQGTSGNTIYF
CDR3nt: TGTGCCAGCAGCGCACAGGGGACCTCTGGAAACACCATATATTTT
v_gene: TRBV5-4
d_gene: TRBD1
j_gene: TRBJ1-3
len: 15
abundance: once

CDR3aa: CASSPWTSGKRDEQFF
CDR3nt: TGTGCCAGCTCACCTTGGACTAGCGGCAAGAGGGATGAGCAGTTCTTC
v_gene: TRBV18
d_gene: TRBD2
j_gene: TRBJ2-1
len: 16
abundance: -

CDR3aa: CASSLPRTTSGRKGNEQFF
CDR3nt: TGTGCCAGCAGCCTGCCTAGGACTACTAGCGGGAGGAAGGGGAATGAGCAGTTCTTC
v_gene: TRBV7-8
d_gene: TRBD2
j_gene: TRBJ2-1
len: 19
abundance: -

CDR3aa: CAWLAGADNEQFF
CDR3nt: TGTGCCTGGCTAGCGGGAGCTGACAATGAGCAGTTCTTC
v_gene: TRBV30
d_gene: TRBD2
j_gene: TRBJ2-1
len: 13
abundance: -

CDR3aa: CASSLTPGLLTQYF
CDR3nt: TGTGCCAGCAGCCTCACCCCGGGACTACTGACGCAGTATTTT
v_gene: TRBV9
d_gene: TRBD2
j_gene: TRBJ2-3
len: 14
abundance: few

CDR3aa: CASKETPHGIQPQHF
CDR3nt: TGTGCCAGCAAAGAGACCCCGCACGGGATTCAGCCCCAGCATTTT
v_gene: TRBV2
d_gene: -
j_gene: TRBJ1-5
len: 15
abundance: once

CDR3aa: CASRPQGARDNEQFF
CDR3nt: TGTGCCAGCAGACCACAGGGGGCCAGGGACAATGAGCAGTTCTTC
v_gene: TRBV2
d_gene: TRBD1
j_gene: TRBJ2-1
len: 15
abundance: few